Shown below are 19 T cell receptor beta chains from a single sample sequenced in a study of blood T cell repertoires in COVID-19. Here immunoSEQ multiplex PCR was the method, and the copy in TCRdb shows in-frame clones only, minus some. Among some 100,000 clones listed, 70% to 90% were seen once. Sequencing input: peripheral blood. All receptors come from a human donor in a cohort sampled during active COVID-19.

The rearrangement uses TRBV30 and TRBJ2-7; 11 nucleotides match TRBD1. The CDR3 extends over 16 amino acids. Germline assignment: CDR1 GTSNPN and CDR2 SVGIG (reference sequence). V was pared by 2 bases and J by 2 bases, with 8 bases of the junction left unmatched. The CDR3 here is CAWSSLPGQGAYEQYF. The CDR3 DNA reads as TGTGCCTGGAGTTCACTGCCGGGACAGGGGGCCTACGAGCAGTACTTC.

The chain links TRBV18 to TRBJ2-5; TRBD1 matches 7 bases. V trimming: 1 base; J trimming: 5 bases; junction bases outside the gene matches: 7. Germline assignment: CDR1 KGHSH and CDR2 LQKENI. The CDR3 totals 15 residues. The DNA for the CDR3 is TGTGCCAGCTCACCACAGGCAGGGGGTGGTGAGACCCAGTACTTC. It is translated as CASSPQAGGGETQYF. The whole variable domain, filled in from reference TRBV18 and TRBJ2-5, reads NAGVMQNPRHLVRRRGQEARLRCSPMKGHSHVYWYRQLPEEGLKFMVYLQKENIIDESGMPKERFSAEFPKEGPSILRIQQVVRGDSAAYFCASSPQAGGGETQYFGPGTRLLVL.

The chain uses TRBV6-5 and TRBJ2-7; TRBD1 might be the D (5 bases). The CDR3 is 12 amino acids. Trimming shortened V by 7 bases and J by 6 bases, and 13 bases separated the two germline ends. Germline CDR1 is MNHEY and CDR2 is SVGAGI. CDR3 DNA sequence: TGTGCCAGCAATCTCAGGGTTGGCGAGCAGTACTTC. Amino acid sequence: CASNLRVGEQYF.

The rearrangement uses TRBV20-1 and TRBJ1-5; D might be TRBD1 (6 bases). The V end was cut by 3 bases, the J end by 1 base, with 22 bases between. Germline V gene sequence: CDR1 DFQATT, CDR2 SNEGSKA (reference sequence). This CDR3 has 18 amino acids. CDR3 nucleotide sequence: TGCAGTGCTAGTAGTCCCACAGGGCCCGAGAGGAGCAATCAGCCCCAGCATTTT. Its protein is CSASSPTGPERSNQPQHF.

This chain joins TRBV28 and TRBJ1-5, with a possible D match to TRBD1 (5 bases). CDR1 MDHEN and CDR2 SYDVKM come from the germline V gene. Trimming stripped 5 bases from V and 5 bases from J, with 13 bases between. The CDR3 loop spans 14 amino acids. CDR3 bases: TGTGCCAGCAGTGGACATTACAAAGATCAGCCCCAGCATTTT. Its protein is CASSGHYKDQPQHF.

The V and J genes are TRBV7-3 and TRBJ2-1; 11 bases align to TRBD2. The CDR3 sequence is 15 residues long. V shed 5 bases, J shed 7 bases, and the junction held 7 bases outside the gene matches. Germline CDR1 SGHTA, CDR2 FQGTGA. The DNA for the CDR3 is TGTGCCAGCAGCCCCCGTCTAGCGGGGGGTAATGAGCAGTTCTTC. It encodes CASSPRLAGGNEQFF.

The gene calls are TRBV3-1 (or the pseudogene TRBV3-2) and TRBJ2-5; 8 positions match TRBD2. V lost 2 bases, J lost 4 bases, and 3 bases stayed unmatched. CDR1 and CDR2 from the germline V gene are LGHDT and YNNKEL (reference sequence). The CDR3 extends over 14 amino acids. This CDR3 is CASSQYGGGETQYF. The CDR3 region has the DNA TGTGCCAGCAGCCAATACGGGGGGGGAGAGACCCAGTACTTC.

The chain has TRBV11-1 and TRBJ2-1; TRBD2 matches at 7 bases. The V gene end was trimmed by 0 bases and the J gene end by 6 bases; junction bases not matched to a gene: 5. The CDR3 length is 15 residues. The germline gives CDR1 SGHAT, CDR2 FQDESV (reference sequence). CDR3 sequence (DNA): TGTGCCAGCAGCTTAGCGCTAGCGGTGATCAATGAGCAGTTCTTC. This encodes CASSLALAVINEQFF.

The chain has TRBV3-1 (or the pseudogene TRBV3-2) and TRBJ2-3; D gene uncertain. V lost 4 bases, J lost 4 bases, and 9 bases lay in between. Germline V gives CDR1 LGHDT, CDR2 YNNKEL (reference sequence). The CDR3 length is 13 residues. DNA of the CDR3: TGTGCCAGCAGCCCGACAAACCCAGATACGCAGTATTTT. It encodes CASSPTNPDTQYF.

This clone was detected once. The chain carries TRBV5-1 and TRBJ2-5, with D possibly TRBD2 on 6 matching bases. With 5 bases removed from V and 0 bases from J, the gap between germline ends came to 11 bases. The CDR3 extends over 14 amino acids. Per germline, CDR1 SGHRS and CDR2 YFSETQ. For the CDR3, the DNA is TGCGCCAGCAGTCCGCGGGGCTACCAAGAGACCCAGTACTTC. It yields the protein CASSPRGYQETQYF.

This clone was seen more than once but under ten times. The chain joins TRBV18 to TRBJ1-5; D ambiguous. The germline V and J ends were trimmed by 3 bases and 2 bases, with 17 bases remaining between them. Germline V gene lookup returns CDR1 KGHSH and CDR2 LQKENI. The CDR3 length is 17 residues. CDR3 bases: TGTGCCAGCTCACCCTCCGCGGGTGTATCTGGCAATCAGCCCCAGCATTTT. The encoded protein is CASSPSAGVSGNQPQHF.

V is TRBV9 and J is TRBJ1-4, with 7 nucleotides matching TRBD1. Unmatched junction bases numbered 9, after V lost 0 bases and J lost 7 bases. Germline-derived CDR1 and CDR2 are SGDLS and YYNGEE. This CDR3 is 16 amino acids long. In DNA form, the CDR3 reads TGTGCCAGCAGCGTAGGAAGGAGACAGGGCGCTGAAAAACTGTTTTTT. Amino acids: CASSVGRRQGAEKLFF. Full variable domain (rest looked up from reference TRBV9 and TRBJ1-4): DSGVTQTPKHLITATGQRVTLRCSPRSGDLSVYWYQQSLDQGLQFLIQYYNGEERAKGNILERFSAQQFPDLHSELNLSSLELGDSALYFCASSVGRRQGAEKLFFGSGTQLSVL.

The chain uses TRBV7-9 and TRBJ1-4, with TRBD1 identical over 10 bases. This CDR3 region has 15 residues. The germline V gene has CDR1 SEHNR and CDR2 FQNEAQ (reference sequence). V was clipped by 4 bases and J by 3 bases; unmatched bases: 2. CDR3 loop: CASSSGQGANEKLFF. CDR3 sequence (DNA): TGTGCCAGCAGCTCTGGACAGGGGGCTAATGAAAAACTGTTTTTT.

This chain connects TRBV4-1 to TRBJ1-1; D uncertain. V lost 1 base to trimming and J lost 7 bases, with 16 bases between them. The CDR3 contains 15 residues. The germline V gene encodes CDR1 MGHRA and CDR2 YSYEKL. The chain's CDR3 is CASSQVIDSLGEAFF. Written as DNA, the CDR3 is TGCGCCAGCAGCCAAGTTATAGACTCTTTAGGTGAAGCTTTCTTT.

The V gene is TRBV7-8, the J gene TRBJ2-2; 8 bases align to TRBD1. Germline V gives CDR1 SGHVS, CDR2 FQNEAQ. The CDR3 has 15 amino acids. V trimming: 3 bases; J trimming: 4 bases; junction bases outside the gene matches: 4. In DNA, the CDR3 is TGTGCCAGCAGCTTGACAGGGGCTGCCACCGGGGAGCTGTTTTTT. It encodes CASSLTGAATGELFF.

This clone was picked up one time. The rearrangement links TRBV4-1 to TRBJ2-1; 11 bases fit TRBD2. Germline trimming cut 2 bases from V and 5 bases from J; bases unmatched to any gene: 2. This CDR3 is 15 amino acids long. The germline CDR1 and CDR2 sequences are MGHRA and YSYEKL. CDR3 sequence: CASSQSSGRDNEQFF. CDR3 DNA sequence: TGCGCCAGCAGCCAAAGTAGCGGGAGGGACAATGAGCAGTTCTTC.

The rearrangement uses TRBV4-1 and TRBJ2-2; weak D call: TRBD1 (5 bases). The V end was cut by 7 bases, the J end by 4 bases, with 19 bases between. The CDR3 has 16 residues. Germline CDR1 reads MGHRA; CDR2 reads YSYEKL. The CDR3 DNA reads TGCGCCAGCACCAGACTGGGGCAGGTGGCCACCGGGGAGCTGTTTTTT. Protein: CASTRLGQVATGELFF.

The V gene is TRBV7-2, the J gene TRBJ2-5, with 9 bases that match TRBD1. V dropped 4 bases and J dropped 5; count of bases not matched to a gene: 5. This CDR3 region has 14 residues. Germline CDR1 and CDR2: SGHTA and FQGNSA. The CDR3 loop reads CASSYQTGGETQYF. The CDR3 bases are TGTGCCAGCAGCTATCAGACAGGGGGGGAGACCCAGTACTTC.

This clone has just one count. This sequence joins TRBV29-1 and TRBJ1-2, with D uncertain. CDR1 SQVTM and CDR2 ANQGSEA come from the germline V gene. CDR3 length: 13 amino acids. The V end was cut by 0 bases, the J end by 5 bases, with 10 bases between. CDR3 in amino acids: CSVEDSGLYGYTF. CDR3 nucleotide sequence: TGCAGCGTTGAAGATTCAGGCTTATATGGCTACACCTTC.